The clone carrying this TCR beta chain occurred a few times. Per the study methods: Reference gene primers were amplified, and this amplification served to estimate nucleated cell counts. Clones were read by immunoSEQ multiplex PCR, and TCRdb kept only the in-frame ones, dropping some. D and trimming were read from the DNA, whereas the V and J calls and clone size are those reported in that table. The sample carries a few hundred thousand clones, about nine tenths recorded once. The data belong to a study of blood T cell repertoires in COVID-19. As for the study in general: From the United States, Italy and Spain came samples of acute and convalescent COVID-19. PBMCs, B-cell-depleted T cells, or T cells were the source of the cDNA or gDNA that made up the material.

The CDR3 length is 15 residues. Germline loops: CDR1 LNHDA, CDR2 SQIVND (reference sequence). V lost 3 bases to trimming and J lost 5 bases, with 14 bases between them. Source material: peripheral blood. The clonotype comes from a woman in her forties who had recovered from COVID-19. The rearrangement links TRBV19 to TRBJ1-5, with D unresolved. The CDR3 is CASSIRTTLDQPQHF. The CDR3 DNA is TGTGCCAGTAGTATTCGAACGACTCTTGATCAGCCCCAGCATTTT.